The 11 T cell receptor beta chains listed next were all sequenced from one sample in a study of human T cells and chemical hapten exposure. TCRdb independently ran MiXCR on the 5' RACE reads; one entry per CDR3 protein. The table lists about 140,000 distinct CDR3 sequences, approximately 4% of them singletons. Unfractionated whole blood yielded the extracted total RNA. The receptor source for this set is a female donor in good health.

This clonotype was recorded many times. The chain recombines TRBV11-2 with TRBJ2-1; 10 nucleotides align to TRBD1. Germline V lookup: CDR1 SGHAT, CDR2 FQNNGV. The length of the CDR3 is 16 residues. Trimming removed 3 bases from V and 6 bases from J; junction bases left unmatched: 8. CDR3 DNA: TGTGCCAGCAGCTTGTGGGACAGGGGAAAAAGCAATGAGCAGTTCTTC. Translation gives CASSLWDRGKSNEQFF.

The chain recombines TRBV15 with TRBJ2-5, with D perhaps matching TRBD1 (5 bases). Germline lookup yields CDR1 LNHNV and CDR2 YYDKDF (reference sequence). The CDR3 is made up of 14 amino acids. V was trimmed by 1 base and J by 1 base, leaving 7 bases between them. The CDR3 spells CATSRVDSQETQYF. The CDR3 nucleotides are TGTGCCACCAGCAGAGTTGACAGCCAAGAGACCCAGTACTTC.

The rearrangement joins TRBV30 to TRBJ2-3, with TRBD1 identical over 8 bases. CDR3 length: 14 residues. Per the germline V gene, CDR1 is GTSNPN and CDR2 is SVGIG (reference sequence). V dropped 4 bases and J dropped 5; count of bases not matched to a gene: 8. CDR3 coding DNA: TGTGCCTGGACCCCAGGGGGCCCACTAGATACGCAGTATTTT. It specifies CAWTPGGPLDTQYF.

At least ten counts were recorded for this clonotype. The CDR3 here is CASSFTDSLFTDTQYF. In nucleotides, the CDR3 is TGCGCCAGCAGCTTCACAGACAGCTTATTCACAGATACGCAGTATTTT. The chain links TRBV5-1 to TRBJ2-3; D is possibly TRBD1 (5 bases). Germline V gene lookup returns CDR1 SGHRS and CDR2 YFSETQ. CDR3 length: 16 residues. V was shortened by 2 bases and J by 2 bases, with 15 bases between the two germline ends. Variable domain in full (rest from reference TRBV5-1 and TRBJ2-3): KAGVTQTPRYLIKTRGQQVTLSCSPISGHRSVSWYQQTPGQGLQFLFEYFSETQRNKGNFPGRFSGRQFSNSRSEMNVSTLELGDSALYLCASSFTDSLFTDTQYFGPGTRLTVL.

This clonotype has a count of ten or more. The chain joins TRBV19 to TRBJ1-5, with D unresolved. Germline CDR1 LNHDA, CDR2 SQIVND (reference sequence). Between the trimmed V and J ends, which lost 9 bases and 3 bases, there was a span of 18 bases. The CDR3 totals 15 residues. The CDR3 DNA is TGTGCCAGCAGCCGGGCCTCAAGGGTCAATCAGCCCCAGCATTTT. Translated, it gives CASSRASRVNQPQHF.

This clonotype was observed at least ten times. The chain recombines TRBV27 with TRBJ2-7, with TRBD2 matching 14 bases. Germline CDR1 and CDR2: MNHEY and SMNVEV (reference sequence). Trimming took 5 bases from V and 2 from J; bases not matched to a gene: 14. The CDR3 is made up of 19 amino acids. CDR3 region: CASSNAPGLAGGDPYEQYF. The CDR3, as DNA: TGTGCCAGCAGTAACGCGCCCGGACTAGCGGGGGGCGACCCCTACGAGCAGTACTTC.

This clonotype has ten or more counts. The chain uses TRBV6-1 and TRBJ1-1; D call uncertain. Per germline, CDR1 MNHNS and CDR2 SASEGT. V was clipped by 5 bases and J by 7 bases, with 14 bases between them. There are 13 residues in the CDR3. CDR3 sequence reads: CASSLDYLVEAFF. CDR3 DNA sequence: TGTGCCAGCAGTCTAGATTACCTGGTTGAAGCTTTCTTT.

Ten or more counts support this clonotype. The chain has TRBV18 and TRBJ1-2; weak D call: TRBD1 (5 bases). Trimming left V 2 bases short and J 7 bases short, with 14 bases between. The germline CDR1 and CDR2 sequences are KGHSH and LQKENI. This CDR3 spans 14 amino acids. The CDR3 loop reads CASSPEGPARGYTF. The CDR3 nucleotides are TGTGCCAGCTCACCAGAGGGGCCGGCGCGTGGCTACACCTTC.

This clonotype came up many times. The CDR3 coding sequence is TGTGCCAGCAGTTACTCCGGCAGGGAGTGGGACACCATATATTTT. Amino acids: CASSYSGREWDTIYF. This sequence joins TRBV6-5 and TRBJ1-3, with D possibly matching TRBD1 (5 bases). The CDR3 runs to 15 residues. The V and J ends lost 0 bases and 8 bases respectively, with 14 bases between them. CDR1 is MNHEY and CDR2 is SVGAGI in the germline V gene.

This clonotype appeared many times. The chain recombines TRBV4-2 with TRBJ1-4, with D tentatively TRBD1 (5 bases). The CDR3 is 14 amino acids. From germline, CDR1 is LGHNA and CDR2 YNFKEQ. With 1 base removed from V and 8 bases from J, the gap between germline ends came to 11 bases. CDR3 residues: CASSQADNTEKLFF. CDR3 DNA: TGTGCCAGCAGCCAAGCGGACAACACGGAAAAACTGTTTTTT.

Concerning this clonotype itself: A junction boundary mismatches the germline segment, possibly from a read error. The chain has TRBV12-3 or TRBV12-4 and TRBJ1-2; TRBD1 is a possible D gene (5 bases). The CDR3 extends over 15 amino acids. The DNA of the CDR3 is TGTGCCAGCTCACTCCAGGGACCCGGAGGCTATGGCGACACCTTC. Its protein product is CASSLQGPGGYGDTF.